Below are 8 T cell receptor beta chains sequenced from a single sample in a study of OX40 agonist ivuxolimab in advanced cancers. Profiling relied on immunoSEQ multiplex PCR, and the TCRdb table lists in-frame clones only, not all of them. Seen here are 20,000 to 25,000 clones, roughly three quarters observed once, and the top ten hold nearly 9.5%. Specimen: CD4+ or CD8+ T cells sorted from blood, collected in a trial of the OX40 agonist ivuxolimab. Source of these receptors: an adult with an advanced solid tumor such as melanoma, head and neck, liver or kidney cancer.

The CDR3 DNA reads TGTGCCAGCAGCACCCAATACTATGGCTACACCTTC. As protein: CASSTQYYGYTF. This chain uses TRBV7-2 with TRBJ1-2; unclear D gene. CDR3 length: 12 amino acids. Trimming left V 5 bases short and J 3 bases short, with 7 bases between. The germline V gene has CDR1 SGHTA and CDR2 FQGNSA.

This clone came up a few times. This chain's CDR3 is CASSEELETYGYTF. The CDR3 DNA is TGTGCCAGCAGTGAGGAGCTCGAGACTTATGGCTACACCTTC. V usage is TRBV6-5 and J usage is TRBJ1-2; D ambiguous. Trimming took off 5 bases at V and 5 bases at J, with 15 bases between the two ends. This CDR3 contains 14 residues. Germline V CDR1 and CDR2: MNHEY, SVGAGI.

The chain's CDR3 is CASSLEGQGAYGYTF. The CDR3 coding sequence is TGCGCCAGCAGCTTGGAGGGACAGGGGGCCTATGGCTACACCTTC. J is TRBJ1-2 and V is TRBV5-1; the match to TRBD1 covers 12 bases. This CDR3 has 15 residues. Germline CDR1 and CDR2: SGHRS and YFSETQ. J was trimmed by 4 bases and V by 0 bases; bases with no gene match: 1.

The chain carries TRBV30 and TRBJ1-4; unclear D gene. Germline CDR1 GTSNPN, CDR2 SVGIG (reference sequence). The CDR3 is 14 amino acids. V lost 1 base, J lost 7 bases, and 13 bases lay in between. CDR3 nucleotides: TGTGCCTGGAGTGACGGTGCGGGAGGTGAAAAACTGTTTTTT. Its translation: CAWSDGAGGEKLFF.

The chain combines TRBV5-1 with TRBJ2-2; D is uncertain. Trimming cost V 1 base and J 1 base, with 11 bases left between them. In germline, CDR1 is SGHRS, CDR2 YFSETQ. The CDR3 consists of 16 residues. DNA for the CDR3: TGCGCCAGCAGCTTGAAGGCCAGCCTGAACACCGGGGAGCTGTTTTTT. Amino acid sequence: CASSLKASLNTGELFF.

CDR3 region: CASRPTGGDNQPQHF. CDR3 DNA sequence: TGTGCCAGCAGACCTACAGGGGGCGACAATCAGCCCCAGCATTTT. The chain employs TRBV7-2 and TRBJ1-5; 9 bases agree with TRBD1. The germline CDR1 and CDR2 sequences are SGHTA and FQGNSA. Unmatched junction bases numbered 6, after V lost 6 bases and J lost 3 bases. The CDR3 sequence is 15 residues long.

This sequence joins TRBV10-3 and TRBJ2-1; 12 bases line up with TRBD2. Unmatched junction bases numbered 3, after V lost 10 bases and J lost 8 bases. Germline V CDR1 and CDR2: ENHRY, SYGVKD. The CDR3 spans 12 residues. In DNA, the CDR3 is TGTGCCACAAGACTAGCGGGAGATGAGCAGTTCTTC. Translating gives CATRLAGDEQFF.

V usage is TRBV25-1 and J usage is TRBJ2-5; 8 positions agree with TRBD2. The CDR3 totals 13 residues. Germline CDR1 is MGHDK and CDR2 is SYGVNS. The junction had 7 bases not matched to a gene; V was cut back by 7 bases and J by 6 bases. The CDR3: CASTGLVGKTQYF. In DNA, the CDR3 is TGTGCCAGCACGGGACTAGTAGGAAAGACCCAGTACTTC.